This T cell receptor (beta chain) was sequenced in a study of shared clonotypes between healthy human individuals (TCRdb year 2020). Describing the broader study: The cohort comprised two women and a few men aged 18 to 49 years. For each donor, three plates each were used for CD4 naive and CD4 memory, two plates were used for CD8 naive, and one plate was used for CD8 memory. To estimate repertoire size and how much clonotypes are shared between individuals, the study performed deep sequencing of blood TCR repertoires from five healthy adults. To increase sequencing depth and limit assay-specific biases, TCR repertoire library preparation and sequencing were carried out by different laboratories using diverse techniques. Between about 0.94 and 10 billion PBMCs per donor were obtained by leukapheresis. What the study reported, not specific to this receptor: Based on pairwise subsampling, the degree of clonotype sharing among donors was expected to be affected by sequencing depth. Compared with non-shared clonotypes, the clonotypes found in all four sorted-subset donors had higher generation probabilities. Because the study included only a small number of donors, the genetic and exposure-history diversity represented was limited. Incomplete sequencing was indicated by rarefaction of sorted-subset datasets, despite the large sequencing depth. When several donors were compared, the shared fraction of clonotypes was about 5.5% for naive CD4, 3.5% to 4% for naive CD8, 2% to 2.5% for memory CD4, and 0.4% for memory CD8. Sampling was restricted to blood, and TCR repertoires in tissue are likely to differ from TCR repertoires in blood. Estimated clonotype richness was generally larger for naive than for memory subsets.

From the cysteine through the phenylalanine, the CDR3 covers 16 amino acids. Only the CDR3 part of the read is kept: 48 bases, read in frame from the first base. The CDR1 and CDR2 encoded by the germline V gene (reference sequence) are LNHDA and SQIVND. Ends trimmed: V by 10 bases, J by 6 bases; bases unmatched to a gene: 19. TCR CDR3 regions were amplified from genomic DNA by multiplex PCR using the deep immunoSEQ assay. For each cell subset, the extracted genomic DNA was distributed evenly across all wells of several immunoSEQ 96-well plates, and each plate served as one replicate. Each replicate PCR for sorted subsets received about 180 ng genomic DNA, equal to about 30,000 T cell genomes. The purified libraries were quantified using a Qubit 3.0 fluorometer, sized with a Bioanalyzer 2100, and then quantified again using the KAPA Library Quantification kit. A separate single-read 150-cycle Illumina NextSeq 550 flow cell was used to sequence each immunoSEQ 96-well plate. The source study handled its data this way. Because only junctional sequences without quality scores were contained in the immunoSEQ output, filtering matching that applied to full-length reads could not be performed. Sequences were annotated with PyIR, a Python wrapper for IgBLAST v1.9, using IMGT germline references to assign V/J genes and CDR3. Reads were removed for weak V/J assignments (E-value above 1e-6), missing CDR3, stop codons, out-of-frame junctions, or ambiguous translated residues. A V3J clonotype was defined by an identical inferred V gene, J gene, and CDR3 amino acid sequence. The percentage overlap between two repertoires was calculated by dividing the number of shared unique clonotypes by the size of the smaller repertoire. RTK rarefaction, the Chao1 estimator, and Recon v2.1 estimates of unobserved clonotypes were used to assess repertoire richness. OLGA was used to compute generation probabilities for all TCRbeta clonotypes that the gDNA method yielded from four donors. The table was pulled from immuneACCESS by TCRdb, which kept in-frame rearrangements only. Such tables lose some clones; where checked, under half of the loss comes from unresolved V genes, and the rest has no known cause. V and J calls and clone size come straight from that table; D and trimming were deduced from the DNA. This sample gives about 700,000 clones in total; around 72% of them show up just once. The top ten constitute over 1.5% of the sample.

Remarks on this clone: The antigen this receptor binds is unknown. No much larger clone is present one base from it, and per-base qualities are unavailable.

Healthy HIV-negative adults with no recently reported acute infections or vaccinations were included as donors. All donors were Caucasian adults living in Nashville, Tennessee, USA. Magnetic negative selection was used to enrich CD4+ T cells, after which naive cells were positively selected on CD45RA and the negative fraction became the memory subset. Blood was obtained by leukapheresis, after which PBMCs were separated by Ficoll-Histopaque density gradient centrifugation and cryopreserved in liquid nitrogen vapor phase. Analytical flow cytometry was used to check the purity and quantity of every magnetically sorted T cell population. Genomic DNA was isolated from every sorted fraction and measured by UV absorbance on a Nanodrop 2000c.

This chain joins TRBV19 to TRBJ1-2, and 8 junctional nucleotides match TRBD1. Material for sequencing was memory CD4+ T cells sorted from blood. Interpreted using the paper, the cell subset or site label stands for: CD45RA-negative fraction. This TCR was recovered from a woman in her 30s in good health. The encoded CDR3 is CATQQTGTGAHNGYTF. DNA sequence: TGTGCCACCCAGCAAACCGGGACAGGCGCTCACAATGGCTACACCTTC.